The entry that follows covers one T cell receptor (beta chain) sequence. These data belong to a study of blood T cell repertoires in COVID-19. Study-level information: The analysed material was cDNA or gDNA that came from T cells, B-cell-depleted T cells, or PBMCs.

The CDR3 totals 17 residues. The germline V gene encodes CDR1 MGHRA and CDR2 YSYEKL. The V gene end was trimmed by 3 bases and the J gene end by 4 bases; junction bases not matched to a gene: 12. In the authors' methods: Amplification of reference gene primers provided the estimated nucleated cell counts. Data came from immunoSEQ multiplex PCR; TCRdb stores just in-frame clones and leaves some out. V, J and clone size were drawn from that table, and D and trimming were deduced from the DNA. Here the sample spans about 53,000 clones, around nine tenths being singletons. The chain uses TRBV4-1 and TRBJ1-1, with 9 bases matching TRBD1. Sequencing was carried out using peripheral blood. This clonotype was sampled from a man in his fifties or sixties with acute or convalescent COVID-19. Written as DNA, the CDR3 is TGCGCCAGCAGCCATCCGGGGACAGGGACTAGAGGCACTGAAGCTTTCTTT. It codes for CASSHPGTGTRGTEAFF.